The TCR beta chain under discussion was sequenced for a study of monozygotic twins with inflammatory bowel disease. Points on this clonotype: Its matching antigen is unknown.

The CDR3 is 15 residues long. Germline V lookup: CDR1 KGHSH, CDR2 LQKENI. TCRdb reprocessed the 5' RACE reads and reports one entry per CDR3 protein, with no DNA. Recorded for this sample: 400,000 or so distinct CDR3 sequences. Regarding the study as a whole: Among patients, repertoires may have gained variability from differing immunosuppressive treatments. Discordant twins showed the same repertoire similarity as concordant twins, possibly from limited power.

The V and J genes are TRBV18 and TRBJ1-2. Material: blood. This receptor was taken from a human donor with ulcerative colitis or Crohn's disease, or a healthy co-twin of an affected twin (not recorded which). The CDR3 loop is CASSPQETFNYGYTF.